The following is a T cell receptor (beta chain) sequence with its context. What it recognizes is unknown. The entry originates in a study of cytomegalovirus exposure and HLA in healthy donors. Study-wide context: The same platform was used for the roughly 110 validation repertoires as for the approximately 730 first-cohort repertoires, as reported in a later analysis.

General study findings and limits: Many donors shared some public TCRs, even though most TCR sequences were rare.

Method: immunoSEQ multiplex PCR; TCRdb's copy keeps in-frame clones and lacks some. The table includes 250,000 or so clones, about 90% detected once. Donors came from a validation cohort of fewer than 150 subjects, distinct from the first 666-subject cohort. The CDR3 covers 14 residues. CDR1 is SGHNT and CDR2 is YENEEA in the germline V gene. The ends lost 5 bases at V and 6 bases at J; junction bases unmatched: 4. This chain connects TRBV11-3 to TRBJ1-6, with 7 bases identical to TRBD1. The receptor comes from a woman aged 18-30 years in good health and CMV-seronegative. Sequenced material: PBMCs. The CDR3 sequence: CASSLGQSNSPLHF. CDR3 bases: TGTGCCAGCAGCCTGGGACAGTCTAATTCACCCCTCCACTTT.